A selection of T cell receptor beta chains follows, all from one sample in a study of blood T cells in healthy people across ages. TCRdb re-called the 5' RACE reads through MiXCR, storing one row per CDR3 protein. The sample includes over 700,000 distinct CDR3 sequences, around half of them seen just once. Material for sequencing was blood. The origin of the receptors is a man older than 75 in good health. The CDR3 runs from the conserved cysteine through the conserved F or W. The D gene is left open where the match is weak. Clone size is stated in some rows and not others, as once, few, many or a class when expanded.

D gene	clone size	V gene	J gene	CDR3 DNA	CDR3 protein
.	.	TRBV4-1	TRBJ2-7	TGCGCCAGCAGCCAAGTGCTGGATTCCTACGAGCAGTACTTC	CASSQVLDSYEQYF
.	.	TRBV28	TRBJ1-6	TGTGCCAGCAGTCGAAGACAGTCCCAGCTCCACTTT	CASSRRQSQLHF
.	.	TRBV27	TRBJ2-7	TGTGCCAGCAGTTGGGGGCCTGGGGGGCCCTCCTACGAGCAGTACTTC	CASSWGPGGPSYEQYF
.	.	TRBV6-1	TRBJ2-7	TGTGCCAGCATGTCCAGGCAGGTGTCCTACGAGCAGTACTTC	CASMSRQVSYEQYF
TRBD2	.	TRBV28	TRBJ2-1	TGTGCCAGCAGTAGAAGCGGGACTACATACAATGAGCAGTTTTTC	CASSRSGTTYNEQFF
TRBD2	.	TRBV6-6	TRBJ2-1	TGTGCCAGCAGTTCCAGCGGGAGTGTGTCGAATGAGCAGTTCTTC	CASSSSGSVSNEQFF
.	few	TRBV12-3/TRBV12-4	TRBJ1-2	TGTGCCAGCAGTTTCTGGGAGCGTGGCTACACCTTC	CASSFWERGYTF
TRBD2	few	TRBV12-3/TRBV12-4	TRBJ2-4	TGTGCCAGCAGTTCGGCCGGGACTAGCGGACTAGCCAAAAACATTCAGTACTTC	CASSSAGTSGLAKNIQYF
TRBD1	.	TRBV5-1	TRBJ1-2	TGCGCCAGCAGCCCGGAAGGACAGGACGATGGCTACACCTTC	CASSPEGQDDGYTF
.	.	TRBV6-1	TRBJ2-7	TGTGCCAGCAATGCGATCCGGGCCACGACCTACTCCGAGCAGTACTTC	CASNAIRATTYSEQYF
TRBD2	many	TRBV20-1	TRBJ2-1	TGCAGTGCTGGAGGAGGAGCCGGCGGGAGTAGGTACAATGAGCAGTTCTTC	CSAGGGAGGSRYNEQFF
.	.	TRBV5-1	TRBJ1-1	TGCGCCAGCAGCATCTCAGATCCGAACACTGAAGCTTTCTTT	CASSISDPNTEAFF
.	few	TRBV7-2	TRBJ2-1	TGTGCCAGCAGCACCAGGGGGGGCAATGAGCAGTTCTTC	CASSTRGGNEQFF
TRBD1	.	TRBV19	TRBJ1-2	TGTGCCAGTACCACTCGGGACAGCCGGGGGACTTATGGCTACACCTTC	CASTTRDSRGTYGYTF
.	.	TRBV21-1	TRBJ2-7	TGTGCCAGCAGCAGCCGGGACAGGGGGGCCTACAATGAGCAGTACTTC	CASSSRDRGAYNEQYF
TRBD1	.	TRBV7-2	TRBJ1-6	TGTGCCAGCAGCCCCCGGACAGGGGACGGATCACCCCTCCACTTT	CASSPRTGDGSPLHF
TRBD2	.	TRBV5-4	TRBJ2-3	TGTGCCAGCAGCCTGAGACTAGCGGGAAGGGGAGATACGCAGTATTTT	CASSLRLAGRGDTQYF
.	.	TRBV4-1	TRBJ2-1	TGCGCCAGCAGCCAAACTCCACCGGGGTCCTACAATGAGCAGTTCTTC	CASSQTPPGSYNEQFF
TRBD2	.	TRBV3-1	TRBJ2-1	TGTGCCAGCAGCCCCTACCTCGGCGGGAGCTCCTACAATGAGCAGTTCTTC	CASSPYLGGSSYNEQFF
.	.	TRBV20-1	TRBJ1-2	TGCAGTGCTAGAGAAGGCCCCTACACCTTC	CSAREGPYTF
TRBD1	.	TRBV29-1	TRBJ1-1	TGCAGCGTTGTGGGGCGGACAGGAAAAACTGAAGCTTTCTTT	CSVVGRTGKTEAFF
TRBD2	.	TRBV10-3	TRBJ2-1	TGTGCCATCAGCCGGACTAGCGGGAGGGCCGTCTCCTACAATGAGCAGTTCTTC	CAISRTSGRAVSYNEQFF
TRBD2	.	TRBV11-2	TRBJ2-3	TGTGCCAGCAGCAAGGGACTAGCGTCTGGGTATTTT	CASSKGLASGYF
TRBD2	.	TRBV5-1	TRBJ2-3	TGCGCCAGCAGCTTGAGTGGCGTCGGCGGGGGTCTGAACACAGATACGCAGTATTTT	CASSLSGVGGGLNTDTQYF
.	.	TRBV29-1	TRBJ1-5	TGCACCCTTAAGTGGCAGGGTCAGCCCCAGCATTTT	CTLKWQGQPQHF
TRBD2	.	TRBV27	TRBJ2-6	TGTGCCAGAAGAGGACTAGCGGGACACTCTGGGGCCAACGTCCTGACTTTC	CARRGLAGHSGANVLTF
.	.	TRBV20-1	TRBJ2-1	TGCAGTGCTAGGCTAAGTGTGGCGGCCTCCTACAATGAGCAGTTCTTC	CSARLSVAASYNEQFF
.	.	TRBV7-2	TRBJ2-7	TGTGCCAGCAGGTACCACGGGGCCTCTGCGGACGAGCAGTACTTC	CASRYHGASADEQYF
TRBD1	once	TRBV20-1	TRBJ1-2	TGCAGTGCTAGCGTACAGGGGAATGAGGGTGGCTACACCTTC	CSASVQGNEGGYTF
TRBD2	few	TRBV24-1	TRBJ2-5	TGTGCCACCAGCAACCGGACTAGCGGGAGGGCCGGAGAGACCCAGTACTTC	CATSNRTSGRAGETQYF
TRBD1	once	TRBV14	TRBJ2-3	TGTGCCAGCAGCCAGGGGACAGGGTCGGCGCAGTATTTT	CASSQGTGSAQYF
TRBD1	.	TRBV7-8	TRBJ2-7	TGTGCCAGCAGCTTTTCGTCGCGGCCAGGGGGTCAATCCTACGAGCAGTACTTC	CASSFSSRPGGQSYEQYF
TRBD1	few	TRBV20-1	TRBJ2-5	TGCAGTGCCGCCGGGACAGGGCAAGAGACCCAGTACTTC	CSAAGTGQETQYF
TRBD1	once	TRBV7-9	TRBJ2-6	TGTGCCAGCAGACCTTGGACAGGGGGCAGCTCTGGGGCCAACGTCCTGACTTTC	CASRPWTGGSSGANVLTF
TRBD1	.	TRBV30	TRBJ2-7	TGTGCCTGGAGGGAGGACAGGAGCTCCTACGAGCAGTACTTC	CAWREDRSSYEQYF
TRBD2	few	TRBV20-1	TRBJ2-5	TGCAGTGCTCTGGGACTAGCGGGAGATGAGCAGTACTTC	CSALGLAGDEQYF
.	few	TRBV9	TRBJ2-3	TGTGCCAGCAGCGTAGCAGGGGCGGGAGTGAGTTTCAGGGGCACAGATACGCAGTATTTT	CASSVAGAGVSFRGTDTQYF